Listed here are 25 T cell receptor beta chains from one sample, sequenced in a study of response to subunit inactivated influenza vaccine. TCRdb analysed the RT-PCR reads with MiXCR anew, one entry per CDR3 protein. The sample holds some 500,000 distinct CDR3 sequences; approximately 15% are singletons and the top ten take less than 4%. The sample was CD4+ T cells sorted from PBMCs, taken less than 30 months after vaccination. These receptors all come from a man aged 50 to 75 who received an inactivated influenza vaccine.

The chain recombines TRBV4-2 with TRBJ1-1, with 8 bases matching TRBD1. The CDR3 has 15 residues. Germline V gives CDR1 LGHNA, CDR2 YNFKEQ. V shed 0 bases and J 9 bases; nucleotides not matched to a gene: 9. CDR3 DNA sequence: TGTGCCAGCAGCCAAGATCTTAACAGGGGGAAAAAAGCTTTCTTT. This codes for CASSQDLNRGKKAFF.

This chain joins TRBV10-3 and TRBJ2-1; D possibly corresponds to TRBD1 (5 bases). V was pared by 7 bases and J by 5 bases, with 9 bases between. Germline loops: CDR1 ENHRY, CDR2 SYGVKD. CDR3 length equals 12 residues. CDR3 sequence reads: CAIKAGNNEQFF. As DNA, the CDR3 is TGTGCCATCAAGGCAGGGAACAATGAGCAGTTCTTC.

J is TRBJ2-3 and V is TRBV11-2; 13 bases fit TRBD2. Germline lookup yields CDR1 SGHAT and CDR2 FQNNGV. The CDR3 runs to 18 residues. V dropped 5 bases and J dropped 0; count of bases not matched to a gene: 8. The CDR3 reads CASSRRTSGGYSTDTQYF. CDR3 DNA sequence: TGTGCCAGCAGCCGCCGGACTAGCGGGGGCTACAGCACAGATACGCAGTATTTT.

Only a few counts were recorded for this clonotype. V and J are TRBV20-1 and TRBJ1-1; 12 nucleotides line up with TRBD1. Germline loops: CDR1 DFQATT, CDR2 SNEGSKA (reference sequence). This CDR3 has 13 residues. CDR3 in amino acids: CRWDRGRNTEAFF. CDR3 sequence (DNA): TGCAGATGGGACAGGGGGCGGAACACTGAAGCTTTCTTT.

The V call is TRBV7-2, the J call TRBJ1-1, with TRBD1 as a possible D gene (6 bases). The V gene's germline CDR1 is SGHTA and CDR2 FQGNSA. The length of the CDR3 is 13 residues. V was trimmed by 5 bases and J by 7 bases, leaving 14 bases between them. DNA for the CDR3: TGTGCCAGCAGCCGGGGACATGAGAATGAAGCTTTCTTT. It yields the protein CASSRGHENEAFF.

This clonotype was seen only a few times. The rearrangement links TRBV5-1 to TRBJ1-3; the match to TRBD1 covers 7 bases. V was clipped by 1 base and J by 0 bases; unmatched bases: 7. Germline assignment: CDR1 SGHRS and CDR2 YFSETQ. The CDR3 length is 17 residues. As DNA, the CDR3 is TGCGCCAGCAGCTTGAGCCTCAAGGGGGCCTCTGGAAACACCATATATTTT. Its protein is CASSLSLKGASGNTIYF. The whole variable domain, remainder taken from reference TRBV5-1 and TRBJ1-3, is KAGVTQTPRYLIKTRGQQVTLSCSPISGHRSVSWYQQTPGQGLQFLFEYFSETQRNKGNFPGRFSGRQFSNSRSEMNVSTLELGDSALYLCASSLSLKGASGNTIYFGEGSWLTVV.

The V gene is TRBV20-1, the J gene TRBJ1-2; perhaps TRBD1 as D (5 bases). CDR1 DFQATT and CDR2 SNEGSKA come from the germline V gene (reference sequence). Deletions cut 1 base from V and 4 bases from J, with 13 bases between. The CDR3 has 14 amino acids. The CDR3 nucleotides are TGCAGTGCTAGAGCAAGGGGCGCGGGCTATGGCTACACCTTC. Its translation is CSARARGAGYGYTF.

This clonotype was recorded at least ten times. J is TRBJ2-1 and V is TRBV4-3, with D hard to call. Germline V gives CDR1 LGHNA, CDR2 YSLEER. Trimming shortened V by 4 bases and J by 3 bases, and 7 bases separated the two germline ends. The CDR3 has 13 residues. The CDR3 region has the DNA TGCGCCAGCAGCCCCAGGATCTACAATGAGCAGTTCTTC. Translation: CASSPRIYNEQFF.

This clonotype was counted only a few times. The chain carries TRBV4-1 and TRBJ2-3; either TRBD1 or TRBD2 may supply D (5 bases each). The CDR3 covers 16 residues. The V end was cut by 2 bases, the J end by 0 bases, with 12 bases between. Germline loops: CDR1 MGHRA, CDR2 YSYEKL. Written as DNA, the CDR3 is TGCGCCAGCAGCCAAAGGGACGGGATGAGCACAGATACGCAGTATTTT. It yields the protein CASSQRDGMSTDTQYF.

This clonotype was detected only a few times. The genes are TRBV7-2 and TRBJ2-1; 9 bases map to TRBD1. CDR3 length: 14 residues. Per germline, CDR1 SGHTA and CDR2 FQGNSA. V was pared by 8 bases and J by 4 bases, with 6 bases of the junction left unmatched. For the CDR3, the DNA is TGTGCCAGCGGAGGACAGGGGCGATACAATGAGCAGTTCTTC. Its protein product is CASGGQGRYNEQFF.

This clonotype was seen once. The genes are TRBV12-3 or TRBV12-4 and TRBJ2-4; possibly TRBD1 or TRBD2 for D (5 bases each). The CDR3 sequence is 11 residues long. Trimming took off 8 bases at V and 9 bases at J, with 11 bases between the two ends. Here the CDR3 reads CASGGQSIQYF. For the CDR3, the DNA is TGTGCCAGCGGGGGTCAAAGCATTCAGTACTTC.

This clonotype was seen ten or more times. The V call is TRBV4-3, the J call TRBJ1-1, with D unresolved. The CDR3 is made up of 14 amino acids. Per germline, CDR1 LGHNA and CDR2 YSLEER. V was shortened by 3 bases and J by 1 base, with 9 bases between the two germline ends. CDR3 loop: CASSQQSTNTEAFF. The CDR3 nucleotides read TGCGCCAGCAGCCAGCAGAGTACGAACACTGAAGCTTTCTTT.

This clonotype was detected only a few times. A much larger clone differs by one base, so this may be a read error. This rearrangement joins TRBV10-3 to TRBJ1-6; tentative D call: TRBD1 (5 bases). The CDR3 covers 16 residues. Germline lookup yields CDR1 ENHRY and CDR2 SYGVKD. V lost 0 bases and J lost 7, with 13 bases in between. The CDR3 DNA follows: TGTGCCATCAGTGAGTCGATTGGGACGGGCAATTCACCCCTCCACTTT. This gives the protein CAISESIGTGNSPLHF.

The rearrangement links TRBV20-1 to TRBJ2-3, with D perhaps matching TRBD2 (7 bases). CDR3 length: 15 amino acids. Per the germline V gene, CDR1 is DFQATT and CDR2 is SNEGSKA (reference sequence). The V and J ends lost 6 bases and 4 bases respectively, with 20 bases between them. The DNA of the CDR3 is TGCAGTGCCTCCGGGTGGGGGCGGGGGTCAGATACGCAGTATTTT. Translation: CSASGWGRGSDTQYF.

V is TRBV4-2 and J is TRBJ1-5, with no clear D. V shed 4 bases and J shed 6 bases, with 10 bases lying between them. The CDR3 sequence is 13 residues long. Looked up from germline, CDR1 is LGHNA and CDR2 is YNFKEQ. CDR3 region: CASSPRKAQPQHF. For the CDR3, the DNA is TGTGCCAGCAGCCCCAGAAAGGCTCAGCCCCAGCATTTT.

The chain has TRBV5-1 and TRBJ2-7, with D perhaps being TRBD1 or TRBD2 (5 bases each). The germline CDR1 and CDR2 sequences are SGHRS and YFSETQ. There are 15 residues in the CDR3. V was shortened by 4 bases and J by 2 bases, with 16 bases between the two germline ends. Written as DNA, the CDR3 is TGCGCCAGCAGCACCGGGACGGATGTAACCTACGAGCAGTACTTC. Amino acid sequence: CASSTGTDVTYEQYF.

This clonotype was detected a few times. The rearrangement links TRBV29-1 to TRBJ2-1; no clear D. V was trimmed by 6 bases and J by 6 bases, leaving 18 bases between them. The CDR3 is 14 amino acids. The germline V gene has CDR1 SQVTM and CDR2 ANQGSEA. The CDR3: CSVGYRVRSNEQFF. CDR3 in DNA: TGCAGCGTCGGATACCGTGTCAGGAGCAATGAGCAGTTCTTC.

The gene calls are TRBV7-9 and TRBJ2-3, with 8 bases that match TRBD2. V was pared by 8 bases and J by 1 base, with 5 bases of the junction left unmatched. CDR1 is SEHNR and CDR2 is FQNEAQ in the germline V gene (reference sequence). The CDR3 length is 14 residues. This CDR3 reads CASLKRERTDTQYF. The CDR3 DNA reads TGTGCCAGCCTCAAGCGGGAGCGCACAGATACGCAGTATTTT.

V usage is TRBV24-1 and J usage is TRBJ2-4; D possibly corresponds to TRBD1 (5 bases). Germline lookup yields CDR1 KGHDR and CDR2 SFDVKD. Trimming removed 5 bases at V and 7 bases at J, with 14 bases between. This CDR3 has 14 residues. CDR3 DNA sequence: TGTGCCACCAGTGGAGGTCAGGGTAGCAACATTCAGTACTTC. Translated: CATSGGQGSNIQYF.

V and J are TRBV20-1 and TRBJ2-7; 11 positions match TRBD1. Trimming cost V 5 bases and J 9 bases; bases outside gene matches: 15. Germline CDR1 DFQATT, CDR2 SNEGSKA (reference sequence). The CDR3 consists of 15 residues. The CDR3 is CSAYLRDRGTPGQYF. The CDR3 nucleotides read TGCAGTGCTTATCTCCGGGACAGGGGGACCCCTGGGCAGTACTTC.

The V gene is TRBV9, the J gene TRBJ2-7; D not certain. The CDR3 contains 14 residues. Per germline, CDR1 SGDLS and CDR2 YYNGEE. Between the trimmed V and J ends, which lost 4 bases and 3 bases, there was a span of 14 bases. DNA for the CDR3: TGTGCCAGCAGCCCCGGGCAGGCGGACTACGAGCAGTACTTC. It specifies CASSPGQADYEQYF.

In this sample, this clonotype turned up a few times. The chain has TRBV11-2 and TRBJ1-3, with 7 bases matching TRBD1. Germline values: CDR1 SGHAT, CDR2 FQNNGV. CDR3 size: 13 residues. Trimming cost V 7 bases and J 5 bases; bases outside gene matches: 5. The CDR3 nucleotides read TGTGCCAGCAATGACAGGGAAAGAAACACCATATATTTT. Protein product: CASNDRERNTIYF.

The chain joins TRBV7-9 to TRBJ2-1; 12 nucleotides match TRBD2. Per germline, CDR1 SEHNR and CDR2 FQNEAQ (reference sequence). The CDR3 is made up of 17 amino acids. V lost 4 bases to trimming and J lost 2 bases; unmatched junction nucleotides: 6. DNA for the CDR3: TGTGCCAGCAGCTCCTGGACTAGCGGGAAACCCTACAATGAGCAGTTCTTC. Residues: CASSSWTSGKPYNEQFF.

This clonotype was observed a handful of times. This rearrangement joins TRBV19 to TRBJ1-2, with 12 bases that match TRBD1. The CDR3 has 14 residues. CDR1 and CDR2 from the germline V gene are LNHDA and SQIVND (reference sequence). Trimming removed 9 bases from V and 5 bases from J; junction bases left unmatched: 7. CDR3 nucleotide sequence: TGTGCCAGCCGGTCGGGACAGGGGGCATATGGCTACACCTTC. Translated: CASRSGQGAYGYTF.

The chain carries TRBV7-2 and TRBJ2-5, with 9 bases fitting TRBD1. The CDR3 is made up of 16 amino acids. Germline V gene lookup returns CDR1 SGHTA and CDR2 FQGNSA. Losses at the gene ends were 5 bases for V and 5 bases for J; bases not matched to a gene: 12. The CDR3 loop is CASSAVGQGWIETQYF. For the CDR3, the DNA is TGTGCCAGCAGCGCAGTGGGACAGGGTTGGATCGAGACCCAGTACTTC.